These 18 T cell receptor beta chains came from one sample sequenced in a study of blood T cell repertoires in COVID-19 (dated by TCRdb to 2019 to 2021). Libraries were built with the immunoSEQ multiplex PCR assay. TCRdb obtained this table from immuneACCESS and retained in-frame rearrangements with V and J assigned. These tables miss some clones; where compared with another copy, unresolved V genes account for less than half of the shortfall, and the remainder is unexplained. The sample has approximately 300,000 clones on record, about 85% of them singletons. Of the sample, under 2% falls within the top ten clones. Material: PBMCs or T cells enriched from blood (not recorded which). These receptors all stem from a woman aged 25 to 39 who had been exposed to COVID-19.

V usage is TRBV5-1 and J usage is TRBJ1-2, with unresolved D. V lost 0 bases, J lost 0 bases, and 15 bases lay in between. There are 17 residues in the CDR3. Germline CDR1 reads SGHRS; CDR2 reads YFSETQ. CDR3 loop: CASSLAVRDLTNYGYTF. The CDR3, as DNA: TGCGCCAGCAGCTTGGCCGTGAGGGATCTTACTAACTATGGCTACACCTTC.

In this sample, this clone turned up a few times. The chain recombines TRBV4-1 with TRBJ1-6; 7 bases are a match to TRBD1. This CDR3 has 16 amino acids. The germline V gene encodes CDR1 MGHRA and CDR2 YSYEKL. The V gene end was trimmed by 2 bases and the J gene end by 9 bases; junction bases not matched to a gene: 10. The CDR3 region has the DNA TGCGCCAGCAGCCAATTCTCACAGGGGATTTCTTCACCCCTCCACTTT. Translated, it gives CASSQFSQGISSPLHF.

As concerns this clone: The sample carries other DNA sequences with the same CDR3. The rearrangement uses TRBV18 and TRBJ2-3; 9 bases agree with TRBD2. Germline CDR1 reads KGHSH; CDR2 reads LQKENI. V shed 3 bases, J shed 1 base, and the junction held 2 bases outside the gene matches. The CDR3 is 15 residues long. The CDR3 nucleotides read TGTGCCAGCTCACCGTTAGCGGGGGGCACAGATACGCAGTATTTT. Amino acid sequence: CASSPLAGGTDTQYF.

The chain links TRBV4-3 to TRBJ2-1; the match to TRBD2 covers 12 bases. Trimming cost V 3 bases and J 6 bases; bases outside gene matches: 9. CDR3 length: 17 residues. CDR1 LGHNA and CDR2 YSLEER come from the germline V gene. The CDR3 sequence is CASSQELAGGSGNEQFF. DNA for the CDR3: TGCGCCAGCAGCCAGGAACTAGCGGGGGGCTCGGGCAATGAGCAGTTCTTC.

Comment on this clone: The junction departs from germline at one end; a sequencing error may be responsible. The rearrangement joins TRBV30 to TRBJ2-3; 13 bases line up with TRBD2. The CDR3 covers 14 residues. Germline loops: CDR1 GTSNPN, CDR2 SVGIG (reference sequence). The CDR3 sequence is CAWSRLAGGAQGTF. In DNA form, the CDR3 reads TGTGCCTGGAGCCGACTAGCGGGGGGTGCCCAGGGCACTTTT. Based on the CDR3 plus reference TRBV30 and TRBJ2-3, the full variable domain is SQTIHQWPATLVQPVGSPLSLECTVEGTSNPNLYWYRQAAGRGLQLLFYSVGIGQISSEVPQNLSASRPQDRQFILSSKKLLLSDSGFYLCAWSRLAGGAQGTFGPGTRLTVL.

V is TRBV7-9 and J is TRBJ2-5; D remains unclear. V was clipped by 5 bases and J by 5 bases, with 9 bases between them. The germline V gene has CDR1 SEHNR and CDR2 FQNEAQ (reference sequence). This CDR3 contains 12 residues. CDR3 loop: CASSLSWETQYF. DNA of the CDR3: TGTGCCAGCAGCCTTAGTTGGGAGACCCAGTACTTC. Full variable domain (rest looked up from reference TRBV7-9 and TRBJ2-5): DTGVSQNPRHKITKRGQNVTFRCDPISEHNRLYWYRQTLGQGPEFLTYFQNEAQLEKSRLLSDRFSAERPKGSFSTLEIQRTEQGDSAMYLCASSLSWETQYFGPGTRLLVL.

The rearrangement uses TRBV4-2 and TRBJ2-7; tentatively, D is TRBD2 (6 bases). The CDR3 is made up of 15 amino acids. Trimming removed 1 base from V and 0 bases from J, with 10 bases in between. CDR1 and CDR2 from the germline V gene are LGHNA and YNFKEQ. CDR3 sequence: CASSQGTTISYEQYF. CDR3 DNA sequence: TGTGCCAGCAGCCAAGGGACTACTATCTCCTACGAGCAGTACTTC.

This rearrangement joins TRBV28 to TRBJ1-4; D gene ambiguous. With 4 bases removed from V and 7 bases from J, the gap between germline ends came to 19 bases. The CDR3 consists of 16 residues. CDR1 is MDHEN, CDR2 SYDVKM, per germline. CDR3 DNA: TGTGCCAGCAGTTCACCAACGTGGGGAGATGGTGAAAAACTGTTTTTT. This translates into CASSSPTWGDGEKLFF.

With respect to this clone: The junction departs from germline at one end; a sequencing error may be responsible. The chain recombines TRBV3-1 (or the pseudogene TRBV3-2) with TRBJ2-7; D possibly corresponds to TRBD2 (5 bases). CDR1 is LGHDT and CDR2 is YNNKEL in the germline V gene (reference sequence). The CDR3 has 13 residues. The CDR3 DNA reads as TGTGCCAGCACCCAACCGGGGTCCTACGAGCAGTACTTC. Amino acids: CASTQPGSYEQYF.

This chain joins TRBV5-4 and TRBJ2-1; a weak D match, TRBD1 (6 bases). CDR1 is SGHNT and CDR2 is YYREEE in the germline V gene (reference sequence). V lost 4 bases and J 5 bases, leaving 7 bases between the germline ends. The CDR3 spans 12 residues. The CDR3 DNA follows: TGTGCCAGCAGCCAGGGGCACAATGAGCAGTTCTTC. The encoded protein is CASSQGHNEQFF. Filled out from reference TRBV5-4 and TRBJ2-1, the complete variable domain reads ETGVTQSPTHLIKTRGQQVTLRCSSQSGHNTVSWYQQALGQGPQFIFQYYREEENGRGNFPPRFSGLQFPNYSSELNVNALELDDSALYLCASSQGHNEQFFGPGTRLTVL.

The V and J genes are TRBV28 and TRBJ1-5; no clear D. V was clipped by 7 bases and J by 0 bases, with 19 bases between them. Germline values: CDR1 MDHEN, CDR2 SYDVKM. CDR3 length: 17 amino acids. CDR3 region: CASTLGGSPFSNQPQHF. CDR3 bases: TGTGCCAGCACCCTAGGAGGTTCCCCCTTTAGCAATCAGCCCCAGCATTTT.

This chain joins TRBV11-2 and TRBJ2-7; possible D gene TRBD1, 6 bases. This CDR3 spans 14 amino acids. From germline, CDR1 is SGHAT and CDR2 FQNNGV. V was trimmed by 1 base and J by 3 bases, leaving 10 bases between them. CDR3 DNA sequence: TGTGCCAGCAGCTTAGGTCCACAGGGCTACGAGCAGTACTTC. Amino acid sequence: CASSLGPQGYEQYF.

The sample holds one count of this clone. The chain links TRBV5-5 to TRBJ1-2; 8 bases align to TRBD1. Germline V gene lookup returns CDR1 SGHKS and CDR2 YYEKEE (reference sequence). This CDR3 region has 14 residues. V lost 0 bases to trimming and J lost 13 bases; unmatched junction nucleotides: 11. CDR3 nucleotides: TGTGCCAGCAGCTTGGAGGGACAGGCGTTGGTCGGCACCTTC. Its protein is CASSLEGQALVGTF.

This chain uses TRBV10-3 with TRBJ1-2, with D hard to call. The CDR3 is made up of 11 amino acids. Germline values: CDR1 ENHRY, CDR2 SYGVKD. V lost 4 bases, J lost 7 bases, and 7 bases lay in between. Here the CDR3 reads CAISVASGYTF. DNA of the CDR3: TGTGCCATCAGTGTTGCTAGTGGCTACACCTTC.

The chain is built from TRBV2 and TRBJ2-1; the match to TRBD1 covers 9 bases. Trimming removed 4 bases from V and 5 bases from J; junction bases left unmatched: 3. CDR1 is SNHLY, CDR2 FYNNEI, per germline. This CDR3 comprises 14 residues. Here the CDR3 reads CASSVQGANNEQFF. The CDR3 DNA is TGTGCCAGCAGTGTACAGGGGGCGAACAATGAGCAGTTCTTC.

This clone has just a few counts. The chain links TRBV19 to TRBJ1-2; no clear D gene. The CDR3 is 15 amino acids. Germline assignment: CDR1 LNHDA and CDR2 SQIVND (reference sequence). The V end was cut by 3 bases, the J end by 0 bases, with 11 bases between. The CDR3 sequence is CASSIEQATNYGYTF. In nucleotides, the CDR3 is TGTGCCAGTAGTATTGAGCAGGCAACTAACTATGGCTACACCTTC.

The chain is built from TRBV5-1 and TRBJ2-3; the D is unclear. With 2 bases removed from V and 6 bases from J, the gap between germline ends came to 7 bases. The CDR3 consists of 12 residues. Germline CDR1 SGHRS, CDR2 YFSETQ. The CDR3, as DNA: TGCGCCAGCAGCTTTATGTTCGATACGCAGTATTTT. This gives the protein CASSFMFDTQYF. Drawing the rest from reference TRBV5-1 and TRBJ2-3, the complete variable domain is KAGVTQTPRYLIKTRGQQVTLSCSPISGHRSVSWYQQTPGQGLQFLFEYFSETQRNKGNFPGRFSGRQFSNSRSEMNVSTLELGDSALYLCASSFMFDTQYFGPGTRLTVL.

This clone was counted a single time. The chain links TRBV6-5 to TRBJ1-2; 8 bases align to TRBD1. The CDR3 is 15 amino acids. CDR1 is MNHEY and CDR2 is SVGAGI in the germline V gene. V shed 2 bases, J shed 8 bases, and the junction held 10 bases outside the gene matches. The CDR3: CASSYGTGVEWGYTF. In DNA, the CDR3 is TGTGCCAGCAGTTACGGGACAGGCGTTGAGTGGGGCTACACCTTC.